One sample yielded the 10 T cell receptor beta chains listed below, sequenced in a study of blood T cell repertoires in COVID-19 (dated by TCRdb to 2020 to 2021). Receptor amplification or capture employed the immunoSEQ multiplex PCR assay. TCRdb obtained this table from immuneACCESS and retained in-frame rearrangements with V and J assigned. These tables miss some clones; where compared with another copy, unresolved V genes account for less than half of the shortfall, and the remainder is unexplained. The sample table records fewer than 150,000 clones; 88% of these occur just once. More than 9% of the sample belongs to the ten largest clones. Material for sequencing was peripheral blood. These receptors all stem from a man aged 45-60 years with active or convalescent COVID-19.

This chain connects TRBV20-1 to TRBJ2-7; TRBD2 might be the D (5 bases). CDR1 and CDR2 (germline): DFQATT, SNEGSKA (reference sequence). Between the trimmed V and J ends, which lost 3 bases and 3 bases, there was a span of 21 bases. This CDR3 spans 16 amino acids. This CDR3 is CSASLSPPKEDYEQYF. Here the CDR3 DNA reads TGCAGTGCTAGTCTATCGCCACCTAAGGAGGACTACGAGCAGTACTTC.

The chain carries TRBV28 and TRBJ2-7; 9 positions agree with TRBD1. V shed 1 base, J shed 4 bases, and the junction held 11 bases outside the gene matches. This CDR3 is 17 amino acids long. CDR1 is MDHEN, CDR2 SYDVKM, per germline. This CDR3 is CASSLFRGQGERYEQYF. Written as DNA, the CDR3 is TGTGCCAGCAGTTTATTCCGGGGACAGGGAGAAAGGTACGAGCAGTACTTC.

The V gene is TRBV2, the J gene TRBJ2-5, with 13 bases that match TRBD2. The germline CDR1 and CDR2 sequences are SNHLY and FYNNEI. The V gene end was trimmed by 8 bases and the J gene end by 4 bases; junction bases not matched to a gene: 16. The CDR3 runs to 18 residues. CDR3 sequence: CASHRLAGGVVVGETQYF. The CDR3 bases are TGTGCCAGCCATAGACTAGCGGGAGGAGTAGTGGTTGGAGAGACCCAGTACTTC.

V gene TRBV7-6 combines with J gene TRBJ1-4, with a tentative D call TRBD1 (6 bases). CDR3 length equals 17 residues. Germline lookup yields CDR1 SGHVS and CDR2 FNYEAQ. V shed 5 bases and J shed 1 base, with 17 bases lying between them. CDR3 sequence (DNA): TGTGCCAGCAGCCGACCAACAGGGAGGGAAACTAATGAAAAACTGTTTTTT. Residues: CASSRPTGRETNEKLFF.

This clone was counted between two and nine times. The J gene is TRBJ2-3, the V gene TRBV19, with D hard to call. This CDR3 is 11 amino acids long. Trimming took off 4 bases at V and 8 bases at J, with 7 bases between the two ends. The germline V gene has CDR1 LNHDA and CDR2 SQIVND (reference sequence). The chain's CDR3 is CASSTPVTQYF. For the CDR3, the DNA is TGTGCCAGTAGTACGCCAGTTACGCAGTATTTT.

Only one count was recorded for this clone. The chain is built from TRBV12-5 and TRBJ2-6; D is unresolved. Between the trimmed V and J ends, which lost 6 bases and 0 bases, there was a span of 3 bases. This CDR3 spans 13 amino acids. The germline V gene encodes CDR1 LGHNT and CDR2 FRNRAP. The CDR3: CASGASGANVLTF. The DNA for the CDR3 is TGTGCTAGTGGGGCCTCTGGGGCCAACGTCCTGACTTTC.

The V gene is TRBV7-2, the J gene TRBJ2-2; unclear D gene. The CDR3 runs to 14 residues. The germline V gene has CDR1 SGHTA and CDR2 FQGNSA. Trimming pared 2 bases from V and 1 base from J, leaving 5 bases between. The CDR3: CASSLSGNTGELFF. CDR3 coding DNA: TGTGCCAGCAGCTTATCGGGGAACACCGGGGAGCTGTTTTTT.

J is TRBJ2-4 and V is TRBV6-5; 11 bases are shared with TRBD1. Germline V gene data show CDR1 as MNHEY and CDR2 as SVGAGI. V lost 6 bases and J lost 4; bases outside the gene matches: 5. The CDR3 has 15 residues. CDR3 in amino acids: CASSTDRGQKNIQYF. The CDR3, as DNA: TGTGCCAGCAGCACGGACAGGGGGCAAAAAAACATTCAGTACTTC.

CDR3 bases: TGTGCCAGCAGCTCGGGACTTTTATGGGAGCAGTACTTC. This codes for CASSSGLLWEQYF. The chain combines TRBV7-8 with TRBJ2-7; tentatively, D is TRBD2 (6 bases). This CDR3 region has 13 residues. The germline V gene encodes CDR1 SGHVS and CDR2 FQNEAQ. With 4 bases removed from V and 7 bases from J, the gap between germline ends came to 14 bases.

This sequence joins TRBV7-9 and TRBJ2-3; TRBD2 matches at 14 bases. The CDR3 is made up of 16 amino acids. Germline values: CDR1 SEHNR, CDR2 FQNEAQ (reference sequence). The trim removed 4 bases at V and 5 bases at J, leaving 5 bases unmatched. The CDR3, as DNA: TGTGCCAGCAGCTCGGGACTAGCGGGAGTTAGAGATACGCAGTATTTT. Translation: CASSSGLAGVRDTQYF.